A single sample gave rise to the 31 T cell receptor beta chains below, sequenced in a study of blood T cell repertoires in COVID-19. Some clones are missing from TCRdb's copy, which holds only in-frame ones; the method was immunoSEQ multiplex PCR. The table includes around 130,000 clones, roughly 88% detected once. Source material: peripheral blood. These receptors originate from a man in his 70s with active COVID-19.

This chain joins TRBV27 and TRBJ2-7, with 10 bases aligning to TRBD2. Per germline, CDR1 MNHEY and CDR2 SMNVEV (reference sequence). V trimming: 1 base; J trimming: 0 bases; junction bases outside the gene matches: 0. The CDR3 consists of 15 residues. In DNA, the CDR3 is TGTGCCAGCAGTTTATTAGCGGGAGGCTCCTACGAGCAGTACTTC. Encoded protein: CASSLLAGGSYEQYF.

This chain links TRBV5-1 with TRBJ2-5; 10 positions agree with TRBD2. The germline V gene encodes CDR1 SGHRS and CDR2 YFSETQ. Trimming at V came to 4 bases and at J to 5 bases, leaving 8 bases not matched to a gene. The CDR3 is 15 amino acids. The CDR3 loop is CASSAAGGRMETQYF. The CDR3 nucleotides read TGCGCCAGCAGCGCAGCGGGAGGGCGCATGGAGACCCAGTACTTC. The full variable domain, in which reference TRBV5-1 and TRBJ2-5 provide the parts outside the CDR3, is KAGVTQTPRYLIKTRGQQVTLSCSPISGHRSVSWYQQTPGQGLQFLFEYFSETQRNKGNFPGRFSGRQFSNSRSEMNVSTLELGDSALYLCASSAAGGRMETQYFGPGTRLLVL.

The chain couples TRBV9 to TRBJ1-1; D may be TRBD1 (6 bases). The CDR3 spans 14 residues. V lost 4 bases, J lost 5 bases, and 15 bases lay in between. Germline V CDR1 and CDR2: SGDLS, YYNGEE. CDR3 region: CASSTGQWGTEAFF. For the CDR3, the DNA is TGTGCCAGCAGCACTGGACAGTGGGGGACTGAAGCTTTCTTT.

The chain has TRBV2 and TRBJ2-2, with TRBD2 identical over 7 bases. This CDR3 region has 14 residues. J was trimmed by 5 bases and V by 6 bases; bases with no gene match: 6. CDR1 and CDR2 (germline): SNHLY, FYNNEI. The CDR3 nucleotides are TGTGCCAGCAGGCCGGGAGGTGGGACCGGGGAGCTGTTTTTT. Protein product: CASRPGGGTGELFF. The variable domain in full, completed from reference TRBV2 and TRBJ2-2, reads EPEVTQTPSHQVTQMGQEVILRCVPISNHLYFYWYRQILGQKVEFLVSFYNNEISEKSEIFDDQFSVERPDGSNFTLKIRSTKLEDSAMYFCASRPGGGTGELFFGEGSRLTVL.

V usage is TRBV30 and J usage is TRBJ2-3; tentatively, D is TRBD2 (6 bases). The V end lost 0 bases, the J end lost 3 bases, and 16 bases lay between the germline ends. The germline CDR1 and CDR2 sequences are GTSNPN and SVGIG (reference sequence). The CDR3 covers 16 residues. CDR3 residues: CAWSVRAGWGTDTQYF. CDR3 in DNA: TGTGCCTGGAGTGTACGGGCGGGATGGGGTACAGATACGCAGTATTTT.

J is TRBJ1-2 and V is TRBV6-5; TRBD1 is a possible D gene (5 bases). Germline CDR1 MNHEY, CDR2 SVGAGI. This CDR3 comprises 12 residues. Trimming stripped 5 bases from V and 5 bases from J, with 9 bases between. In nucleotides, the CDR3 is TGTGCCAGCAGTAAGGGGATTTATGGCTACACCTTC. Protein: CASSKGIYGYTF.

The V and J genes are TRBV9 and TRBJ2-7, with 9 nucleotides matching TRBD1. CDR3 length: 14 amino acids. J was trimmed by 3 bases and V by 0 bases; bases with no gene match: 1. In germline, CDR1 is SGDLS, CDR2 YYNGEE. The CDR3 reads CASSVEGQGYEQYF. CDR3 coding DNA: TGTGCCAGCAGCGTAGAGGGACAGGGCTACGAGCAGTACTTC.

The chain recombines TRBV7-9 with TRBJ2-7; tentatively, D is TRBD2 (6 bases). Germline V gene sequence: CDR1 SEHNR, CDR2 FQNEAQ (reference sequence). The CDR3 contains 11 residues. Between the trimmed V and J ends, which lost 5 bases and 13 bases, there was a span of 15 bases. The CDR3 DNA reads TGTGCCAGCAGCCTGGCTGGCGGGATCTACTTC. It is translated as CASSLAGGIYF.

J is TRBJ2-7 and V is TRBV28; perhaps TRBD1 as D (5 bases). V shed 5 bases and J shed 5 bases, with 10 bases lying between them. This CDR3 contains 12 residues. The germline V gene encodes CDR1 MDHEN and CDR2 SYDVKM. The CDR3 DNA reads TGTGCCAGCAGTCCTCTCAGGGACGAGCAGTACTTC. Its protein is CASSPLRDEQYF.

The gene calls are TRBV19 and TRBJ2-2; maybe TRBD2 (5 bases). This CDR3 has 14 residues. Germline CDR1 is LNHDA and CDR2 is SQIVND (reference sequence). The V gene lost 5 bases and the J gene lost 1 base, with 8 bases spanning the gap. CDR3 DNA sequence: TGTGCCAGTAGTCGGGATGAGAACACCGGGGAGCTGTTTTTT. This codes for CASSRDENTGELFF.

The rearrangement joins TRBV24-1 to TRBJ2-1; 11 nucleotides agree with TRBD1. The CDR3 runs to 19 residues. Germline CDR1 is KGHDR and CDR2 is SFDVKD. With V trimmed by 3 bases and J by 1 base, 10 bases remained unmatched. The CDR3 DNA reads TGTGCCACCAGTGATACTACCGGGACAGGGGGTCCGTCCTACAATGAGCAGTTCTTC. Its protein is CATSDTTGTGGPSYNEQFF.

This clone was seen a handful of times. The chain has TRBV9 and TRBJ2-2; D might be TRBD2 (5 bases). Germline values: CDR1 SGDLS, CDR2 YYNGEE. V was clipped by 1 base and J by 5 bases, with 9 bases between them. The CDR3 loop spans 14 amino acids. CDR3 in DNA: TGTGCCAGCAGCGTATGGGGAGAGACCGGGGAGCTGTTTTTT. Protein: CASSVWGETGELFF.

The gene calls are TRBV6-5 and TRBJ2-2; weak D call: TRBD2 (6 bases). The V gene lost 5 bases and the J gene lost 4 bases, with 14 bases spanning the gap. The CDR3 has 15 amino acids. Germline values: CDR1 MNHEY, CDR2 SVGAGI. CDR3 nucleotides: TGTGCCAGCAGTCCCCAGGGACTCCTCACCGGGGAGCTGTTTTTT. This gives the protein CASSPQGLLTGELFF.

This chain joins TRBV5-1 and TRBJ2-1, with 16 bases fitting TRBD2. After removal of 5 bases from V and 4 bases from J, the junction contained 9 bases not matched to a gene. The CDR3 consists of 18 residues. Germline V gene sequence: CDR1 SGHRS, CDR2 YFSETQ. CDR3 coding DNA: TGCGCCAGCAGTCGTACCGGGACTAGCGGGAGGGGTTACAATGAGCAGTTCTTC. Its protein product is CASSRTGTSGRGYNEQFF.

The chain has TRBV19 and TRBJ1-1; the match to TRBD1 covers 7 bases. CDR3 length: 17 residues. V lost 3 bases, J lost 1 base, and 11 bases stayed unmatched. The V gene's germline CDR1 is LNHDA and CDR2 SQIVND (reference sequence). The CDR3 sequence: CASSINPKTGPNTEAFF. DNA of the CDR3: TGTGCCAGTAGTATCAACCCAAAGACAGGGCCGAACACTGAAGCTTTCTTT.

This chain's CDR3 is CAWSVLSTGEEQFF. The CDR3 region has the DNA TGTGCCTGGAGTGTCCTATCGACAGGGGAAGAGCAGTTCTTC. The genes are TRBV30 and TRBJ2-1; 8 bases map to TRBD1. Germline V gene sequence: CDR1 GTSNPN, CDR2 SVGIG (reference sequence). V gave up 0 bases and J gave up 10 bases; unmatched junction bases: 8. This CDR3 spans 14 amino acids.

This sequence joins TRBV6-2 or TRBV6-3 and TRBJ2-1; D is perhaps TRBD2 (5 bases). This CDR3 is built from 14 residues. V was trimmed by 2 bases and J by 2 bases, leaving 7 bases between them. The germline gives CDR1 MNHEY, CDR2 SVGEGT. In DNA form, the CDR3 reads TGTGCCAGCAGTTACGGGAGCCCCTACAATGAGCAGTTCTTC. Translated: CASSYGSPYNEQFF.

The V call is TRBV28, the J call TRBJ1-3, with no clear D. The CDR3 has 13 amino acids. Trimming took 6 bases from V and 3 from J, leaving 9 bases between them. Germline loops: CDR1 MDHEN, CDR2 SYDVKM. The CDR3 protein is CASRSPLGNTIYF. The CDR3 DNA is TGTGCCAGCAGATCGCCACTTGGAAACACCATATATTTT.

As regards this clone: This CDR3 is also generated by other DNA sequences in the sample. The chain joins TRBV11-2 to TRBJ2-7; TRBD2 is a possible D gene (5 bases). In germline, CDR1 is SGHAT, CDR2 FQNNGV. CDR3 size: 13 residues. V was trimmed by 6 bases and J by 0 bases, leaving 9 bases between them. CDR3: CASSGGPSYEQYF. The CDR3 DNA reads as TGTGCCAGCAGTGGCGGGCCCTCCTACGAGCAGTACTTC.

The sample holds one count of this clone. This rearrangement joins TRBV5-8 to TRBJ2-1; D uncertain. Germline CDR1 SGHTS, CDR2 YDEGEE. The length of the CDR3 is 12 residues. V was pared by 1 base and J by 8 bases, with 7 bases between. The CDR3 nucleotides read TGTGCCAGCAGCTTGATAGGAGATGAGCAGTTCTTC. Translating gives CASSLIGDEQFF.

V usage is TRBV16 and J usage is TRBJ2-7; 8 bases align to TRBD1. Trimming cost V 5 bases and J 5 bases; bases outside gene matches: 11. CDR1 and CDR2 (germline): KGHSY, FQNENV. This CDR3 comprises 15 residues. The CDR3 loop is CASSETGTGKNEQYF. CDR3 in DNA: TGTGCCAGCAGCGAAACCGGGACAGGTAAAAACGAGCAGTACTTC. Combining the CDR3 with reference TRBV16 and TRBJ2-7 gives the whole variable domain GEEVAQTPKHLVRGEGQKAKLYCAPIKGHSYVFWYQQVLKNEFKFLISFQNENVFDETGMPKERFSAKCLPNSPCSLEIQATKLEDSAVYFCASSETGTGKNEQYFGPGTRLTVT.

The V call is TRBV9, the J call TRBJ1-2, with 9 positions matching TRBD1. Trimming took 4 bases from V and 3 from J; bases not matched to a gene: 7. The CDR3 extends over 15 amino acids. Germline V gene sequence: CDR1 SGDLS, CDR2 YYNGEE. The CDR3 loop is CASSTTGGAYYGYTF. In DNA form, the CDR3 reads TGTGCCAGCAGCACCACAGGGGGCGCATACTATGGCTACACCTTC.

This sequence joins TRBV19 and TRBJ2-5; D is possibly TRBD1 (6 bases). There are 13 residues in the CDR3. V dropped 3 bases and J dropped 4 bases, with 9 bases sitting between them. Germline CDR1 LNHDA, CDR2 SQIVND (reference sequence). CDR3 sequence (DNA): TGTGCCAGTAGTATCGGGACACTAGAGACCCAGTACTTC. This gives the protein CASSIGTLETQYF.

The V and J genes are TRBV7-9 and TRBJ2-7; no reliable D call. V gave up 3 bases and J gave up 2 bases, with 11 bases separating them. The germline CDR1 and CDR2 sequences are SEHNR and FQNEAQ (reference sequence). CDR3 length equals 14 residues. CDR3 sequence: CASSFDGGAYEQYF. CDR3 coding DNA: TGTGCCAGCAGCTTTGACGGCGGTGCCTACGAGCAGTACTTC.

V gene TRBV5-5 combines with J gene TRBJ2-7; TRBD1 matches 10 bases. Trimming took 2 bases from V and 2 from J; bases not matched to a gene: 13. In germline, CDR1 is SGHKS, CDR2 YYEKEE (reference sequence). This CDR3 has 18 amino acids. The CDR3 DNA sequence: TGTGCCAGCAGCTTCTGGGACAGGGGACGCGCTACACCCTACGAGCAGTACTTC. The encoded protein is CASSFWDRGRATPYEQYF.

This chain uses TRBV10-3 with TRBJ2-3; maybe TRBD2 (5 bases). CDR1 is ENHRY and CDR2 is SYGVKD in the germline V gene. The CDR3 consists of 15 residues. V was pared by 3 bases and J by 3 bases, with 13 bases between. Here the CDR3 reads CAISDPRTQTDTQYF. DNA for the CDR3: TGTGCCATCAGTGACCCGAGGACTCAGACAGATACGCAGTATTTT.

The rearrangement links TRBV11-2 to TRBJ1-6, with a weak D call TRBD1 (5 bases). The CDR3 is 16 residues long. From germline, CDR1 is SGHAT and CDR2 FQNNGV. V lost 0 bases to trimming and J lost 7 bases, with 13 bases between them. CDR3 sequence: CASSLEGQGWNSPLHF. The CDR3, as DNA: TGTGCCAGCAGCTTAGAAGGTCAGGGATGGAATTCACCCCTCCACTTT.

The chain carries TRBV10-3 and TRBJ2-2; no clear D. V lost 2 bases and J lost 6, with 4 bases in between. CDR3 length: 12 amino acids. Germline CDR1 and CDR2: ENHRY and SYGVKD. For the CDR3, the DNA is TGTGCCATCAGTGAGGGGCCCGGGGAGCTGTTTTTT. Encoded protein: CAISEGPGELFF.

The chain uses TRBV6-2 or TRBV6-3 and TRBJ2-7; perhaps TRBD2 as D (6 bases). Trimming left V 6 bases short and J 3 bases short, with 15 bases between. Germline-derived CDR1 and CDR2 are MNHEY and SVGEGT. The CDR3 spans 14 residues. In nucleotides, the CDR3 is TGTGCCAGCAGCCACGGGGGAGGAGGCTACGAGCAGTACTTC. It encodes CASSHGGGGYEQYF.

The CDR3 DNA follows: TGTGCCAGCAGTTTGGGAGCGCCCTCCTACAATGAGCAGTTCTTC. It translates to CASSLGAPSYNEQFF. The chain combines TRBV6-2 or TRBV6-3 with TRBJ2-1, with TRBD2 as a possible D gene (5 bases). CDR3 length equals 15 residues. V lost 4 bases and J 0 bases, leaving 10 bases between the germline ends. Looked up from germline, CDR1 is MNHEY and CDR2 is SVGEGT.

This clone was picked up one time. CDR3 nucleotides: TGCGCCAGCAGCCAAGTCCCAATGCTAGCGGGAATTCCCCCCCTCTACTACGAGCAGTACTTC. Amino acids: CASSQVPMLAGIPPLYYEQYF. J is TRBJ2-7 and V is TRBV4-1, with TRBD2 matching over 9 bases. Germline CDR1 and CDR2: MGHRA and YSYEKL. V was clipped by 1 base and J by 3 bases; unmatched bases: 22. The length of the CDR3 is 21 residues.